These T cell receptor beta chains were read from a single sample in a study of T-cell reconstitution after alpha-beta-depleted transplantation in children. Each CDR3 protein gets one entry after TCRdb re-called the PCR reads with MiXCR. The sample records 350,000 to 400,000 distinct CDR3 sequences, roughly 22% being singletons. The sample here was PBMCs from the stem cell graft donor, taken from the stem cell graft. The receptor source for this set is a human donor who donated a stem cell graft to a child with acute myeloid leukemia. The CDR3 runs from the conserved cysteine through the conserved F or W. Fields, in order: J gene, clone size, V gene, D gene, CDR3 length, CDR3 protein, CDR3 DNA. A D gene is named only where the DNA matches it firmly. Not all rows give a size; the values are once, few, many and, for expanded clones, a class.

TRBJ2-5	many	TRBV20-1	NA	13	CSARGGVQETQYF	TGCAGTGCTAGAGGGGGGGTTCAAGAGACCCAGTACTTC
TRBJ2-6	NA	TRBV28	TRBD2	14	CASGGSSGANVLTF	TGTGCCAGCGGCGGGAGCTCTGGGGCCAACGTCCTGACTTTC
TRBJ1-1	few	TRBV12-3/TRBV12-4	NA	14	CASGPRGGNTEAFF	TGTGCCAGCGGCCCCCGCGGTGGGAACACTGAAGCTTTCTTT
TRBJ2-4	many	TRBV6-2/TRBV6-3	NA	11	CASGPERFQYF	TGTGCCAGCGGACCGGAAAGGTTTCAGTACTTC
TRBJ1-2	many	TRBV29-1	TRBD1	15	CSVGQTGGLSGGYTF	TGCAGCGTTGGACAGACAGGGGGCTTAAGTGGTGGCTACACCTTC
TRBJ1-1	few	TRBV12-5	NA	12	CASTRGLGEAFF	TGTGCTAGTACACGAGGGCTGGGTGAAGCTTTCTTT
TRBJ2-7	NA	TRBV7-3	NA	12	CASSRPTYEQYF	TGTGCCAGCAGCCGCCCAACCTACGAGCAGTACTTC
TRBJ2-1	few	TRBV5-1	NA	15	CASSLAGPTYNEQFF	TGCGCCAGCAGCTTGGCGGGGCCAACTTACAATGAGCAGTTCTTC
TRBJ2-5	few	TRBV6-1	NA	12	CASSFPRETQYF	TGTGCCAGCAGTTTCCCTCGAGAGACCCAGTACTTC
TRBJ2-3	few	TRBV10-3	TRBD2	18	CAGEKQGAGTRHTDTQYF	TGTGCCGGGGAGAAACAGGGTGCCGGGACTAGACACACAGATACGCAGTATTTT
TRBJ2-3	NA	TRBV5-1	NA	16	CASSFGTVAPQNTQYF	TGCGCCAGCAGCTTTGGGACCGTGGCTCCACAAAATACGCAGTATTTT
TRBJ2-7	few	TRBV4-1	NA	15	CASSQDPGSSYEQYF	TGCGCCAGCAGCCAAGATCCGGGAAGCTCCTACGAGCAGTACTTC
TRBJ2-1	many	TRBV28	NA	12	CASSPYYNEQFF	TGTGCCAGCAGTCCCTACTACAATGAGCAGTTCTTC
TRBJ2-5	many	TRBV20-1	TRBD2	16	CSARRGLAGLKETQYF	TGCAGTGCTAGGAGGGGACTAGCGGGTTTGAAAGAGACCCAGTACTTC
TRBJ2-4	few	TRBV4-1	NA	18	CASSQGTARSLAKNIQYF	TGCGCCAGCAGCCAAGGGACAGCGAGATCCCTAGCCAAAAACATTCAGTACTTC
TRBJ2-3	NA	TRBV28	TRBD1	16	CASKQSGQGYTDTQYF	TGTGCCAGCAAGCAGTCGGGACAGGGATACACAGATACGCAGTATTTT
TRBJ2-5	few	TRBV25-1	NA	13	CASEDSSQETQYF	TGTGCCAGCGAGGACAGCAGCCAAGAGACCCAGTACTTC
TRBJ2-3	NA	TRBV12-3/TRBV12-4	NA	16	CASSLVAGPTPDTQYF	TGTGCCAGCAGTTTAGTAGCTGGGCCAACTCCAGATACGCAGTATTTT
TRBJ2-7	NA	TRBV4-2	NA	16	CASSRAADTHYYEQYF	TGTGCCAGCAGCCGAGCTGCGGACACACATTATTACGAGCAGTACTTC
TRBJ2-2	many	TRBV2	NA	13	CASSGRTAGELFF	TGTGCCAGCAGTGGGCGGACGGCCGGGGAGCTGTTTTTT
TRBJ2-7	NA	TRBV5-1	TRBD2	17	CASSPTTSGRSFYEQYF	TGCGCCAGCAGCCCTACGACTAGCGGGAGATCCTTCTACGAGCAGTACTTC
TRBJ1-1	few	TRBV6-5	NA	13	CASSYWVNTEAFF	TGTGCCAGCAGTTACTGGGTGAACACTGAAGCTTTCTTT
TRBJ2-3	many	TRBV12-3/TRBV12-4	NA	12	CASSLNGDTQYF	TGTGCCAGCAGTTTAAACGGTGATACGCAGTATTTT
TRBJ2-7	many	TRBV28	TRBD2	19	CASSYTTGVRAGGPYEQYF	TGTGCCAGCAGTTATACGACAGGGGTAAGAGCGGGAGGGCCCTACGAGCAGTACTTC
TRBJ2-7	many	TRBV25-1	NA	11	CASVSTYEQYF	TGTGCCTCGGTCTCCACCTACGAGCAGTACTTC
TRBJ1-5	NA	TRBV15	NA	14	CATSRVDGNQPQHF	TGTGCCACCAGCAGAGTCGACGGCAATCAGCCCCAGCATTTT
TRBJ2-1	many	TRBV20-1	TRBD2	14	CSALSAGGDNEQFF	TGCAGTGCTCTCTCTGCGGGAGGGGACAATGAGCAGTTCTTC
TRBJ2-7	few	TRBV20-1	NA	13	CSASRGLRYEQYF	TGCAGTGCTAGTAGGGGGTTGAGATACGAGCAGTACTTC
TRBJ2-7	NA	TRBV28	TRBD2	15	CASRPTSGITYEQYF	TGTGCCAGCAGACCGACTAGCGGGATTACCTACGAGCAGTACTTC
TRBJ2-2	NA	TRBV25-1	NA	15	CASSDARVGVGELFF	TGTGCCAGCAGTGACGCTCGAGTCGGGGTCGGGGAGCTGTTTTTT
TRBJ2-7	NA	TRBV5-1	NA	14	CASSLGGTPYEQYF	TGCGCCAGCAGCTTGGGGGGGACACCTTACGAGCAGTACTTC
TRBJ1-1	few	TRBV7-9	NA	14	CASSRGGQNTEAFF	TGTGCCAGCAGCCGCGGGGGACAGAACACTGAAGCTTTCTTT
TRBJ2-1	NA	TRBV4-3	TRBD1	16	CASSAMLPGGFNEQFF	TGCGCCAGCAGCGCCATGCTTCCAGGGGGATTCAATGAGCAGTTCTTC
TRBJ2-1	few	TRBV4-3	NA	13	CASSRQLYNEQFF	TGCGCCAGCAGCCGACAGCTTTACAATGAGCAGTTCTTC
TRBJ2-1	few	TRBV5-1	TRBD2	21	CASSPGTGTSGRGSSYNEQFF	TGCGCCAGCAGCCCGGGGACCGGGACTAGCGGGAGAGGAAGCTCCTACAATGAGCAGTTCTTC
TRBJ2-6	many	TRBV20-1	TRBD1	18	CSARGRDRGSSGANVLTF	TGCAGTGCTAGAGGCCGGGACAGGGGATCATCTGGGGCCAACGTCCTGACTTTC
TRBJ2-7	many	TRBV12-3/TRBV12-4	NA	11	CASSYQGEQYF	TGTGCCAGCAGTTACCAAGGCGAGCAGTACTTC
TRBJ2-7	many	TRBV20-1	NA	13	CSAREGHYLEQYF	TGCAGTGCTAGAGAGGGACACTACTTAGAGCAGTACTTC
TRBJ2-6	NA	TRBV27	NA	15	CASSFWFSGANVLTF	TGTGCCAGCAGTTTTTGGTTTTCTGGGGCCAACGTCCTGACTTTC
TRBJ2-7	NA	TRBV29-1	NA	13	CSVALGPSYEQYF	TGCAGCGTCGCACTTGGACCGAGCTACGAGCAGTACTTC
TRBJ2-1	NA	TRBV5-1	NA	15	CASSWRDSRGGEQFF	TGCGCCAGCAGCTGGCGGGACTCCCGTGGTGGTGAGCAGTTCTTC
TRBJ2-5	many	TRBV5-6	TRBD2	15	CASSFGLGRQETQYF	TGTGCCAGCAGCTTCGGACTAGGGAGGCAAGAGACCCAGTACTTC
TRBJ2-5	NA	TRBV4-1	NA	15	CASSPSADPRETQYF	TGCGCCAGCAGCCCAAGCGCCGACCCGAGGGAGACCCAGTACTTC
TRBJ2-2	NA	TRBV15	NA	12	CATIKGGGELFF	TGTGCCACCATAAAGGGGGGCGGGGAGCTGTTTTTT
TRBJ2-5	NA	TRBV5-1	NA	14	CASSLGADEETQYF	TGCGCCAGCAGCCTGGGGGCTGACGAAGAGACCCAGTACTTC
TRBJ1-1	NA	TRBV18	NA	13	CASSQTGTAEAFF	TGTGCCAGCTCACAAACCGGTACAGCTGAAGCTTTCTTT
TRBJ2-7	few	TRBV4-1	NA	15	CASSQVREPYYEQYF	TGCGCCAGCAGCCAAGTTCGGGAGCCTTACTACGAGCAGTACTTC
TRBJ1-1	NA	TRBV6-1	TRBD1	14	CASSPTGTNTEAFF	TGTGCCAGCAGTCCGACAGGGACGAACACTGAAGCTTTCTTT
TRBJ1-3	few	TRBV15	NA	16	CATSRGGETYGNTIYF	TGTGCCACCAGCAGAGGCGGGGAAACTTATGGAAACACCATATATTTT
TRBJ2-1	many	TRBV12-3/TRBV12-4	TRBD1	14	CASSRQGSYNEQFF	TGTGCCAGCAGTCGACAGGGGTCATACAATGAGCAGTTCTTC
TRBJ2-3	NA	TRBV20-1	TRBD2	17	CSASHGGTSGSTDTQYF	TGCAGTGCTAGCCACGGGGGGACTAGCGGGAGCACAGATACGCAGTATTTT